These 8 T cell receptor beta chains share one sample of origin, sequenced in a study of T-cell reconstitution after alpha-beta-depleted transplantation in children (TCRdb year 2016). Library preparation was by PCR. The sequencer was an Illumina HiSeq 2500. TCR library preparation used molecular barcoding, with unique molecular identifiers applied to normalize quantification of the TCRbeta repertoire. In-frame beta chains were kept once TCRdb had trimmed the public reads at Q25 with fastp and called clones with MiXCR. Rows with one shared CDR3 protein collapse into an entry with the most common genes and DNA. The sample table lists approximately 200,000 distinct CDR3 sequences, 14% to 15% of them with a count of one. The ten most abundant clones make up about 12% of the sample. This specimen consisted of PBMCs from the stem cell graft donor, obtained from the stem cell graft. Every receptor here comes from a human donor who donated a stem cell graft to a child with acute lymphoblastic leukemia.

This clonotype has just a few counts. The CDR3 sequence is CASSRGGASTNEKLFF. The CDR3 nucleotides read TGTGCCAGCAGCCGCGGCGGGGCCTCAACTAATGAAAAACTGTTTTTT. The V and J genes are TRBV27 and TRBJ1-4, with D maybe TRBD1 (5 bases). The length of the CDR3 is 16 residues. Germline V gene lookup returns CDR1 MNHEY and CDR2 SMNVEV (reference sequence). With 6 bases removed from V and 0 bases from J, the gap between germline ends came to 14 bases.

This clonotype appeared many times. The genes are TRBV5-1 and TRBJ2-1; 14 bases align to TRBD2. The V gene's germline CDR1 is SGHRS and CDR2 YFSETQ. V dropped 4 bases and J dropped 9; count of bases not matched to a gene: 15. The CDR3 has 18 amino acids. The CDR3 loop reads CASSPSRGTSGSWSEQFF. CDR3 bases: TGCGCCAGCAGCCCGTCGAGAGGGACTAGCGGGAGTTGGAGTGAGCAGTTCTTC.

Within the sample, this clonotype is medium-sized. CDR3: CAISESFGREQYF. The CDR3 DNA sequence: TGTGCCATCAGTGAGTCATTCGGCCGGGAGCAGTACTTC. The chain carries TRBV10-3 and TRBJ2-7; D remains ambiguous. This CDR3 is built from 13 residues. The V end lost 0 bases, the J end lost 7 bases, and 10 bases lay between the germline ends. Germline V lookup: CDR1 ENHRY, CDR2 SYGVKD.

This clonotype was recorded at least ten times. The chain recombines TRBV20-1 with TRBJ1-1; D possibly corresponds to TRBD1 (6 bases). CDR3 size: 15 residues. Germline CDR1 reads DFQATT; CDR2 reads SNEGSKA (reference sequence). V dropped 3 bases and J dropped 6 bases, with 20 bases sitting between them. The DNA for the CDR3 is TGCAGTGCTAGTTCATCAACAGGGTTTATCGCTGAAGCTTTCTTT. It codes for CSASSSTGFIAEAFF.

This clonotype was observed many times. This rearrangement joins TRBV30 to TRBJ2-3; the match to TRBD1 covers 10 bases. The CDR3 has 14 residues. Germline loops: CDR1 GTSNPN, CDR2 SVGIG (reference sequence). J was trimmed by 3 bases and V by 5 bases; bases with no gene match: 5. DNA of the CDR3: TGTGCCTGGGGGGACAGGGGAAGGACAGATACGCAGTATTTT. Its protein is CAWGDRGRTDTQYF.

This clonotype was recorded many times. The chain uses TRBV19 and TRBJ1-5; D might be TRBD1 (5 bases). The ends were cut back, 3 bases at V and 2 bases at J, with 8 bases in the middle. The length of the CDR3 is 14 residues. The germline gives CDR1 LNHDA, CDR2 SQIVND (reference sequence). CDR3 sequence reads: CASSIRERNQPQHF. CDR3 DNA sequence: TGTGCCAGTAGTATCAGGGAACGCAATCAGCCCCAGCATTTT.

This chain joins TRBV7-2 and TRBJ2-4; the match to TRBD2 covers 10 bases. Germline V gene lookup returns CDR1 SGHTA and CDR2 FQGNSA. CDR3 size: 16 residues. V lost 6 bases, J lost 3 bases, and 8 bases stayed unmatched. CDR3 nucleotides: TGTGCCAGCAGTGACAGGACTAGCGGTTTCAAAAACATTCAGTACTTC. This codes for CASSDRTSGFKNIQYF. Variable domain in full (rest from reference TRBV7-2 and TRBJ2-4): GAGVSQSPSNKVTEKGKDVELRCDPISGHTALYWYRQSLGQGLEFLIYFQGNSAPDKSGLPSDRFSAERTGGSVSTLTIQRTQQEDSAVYLCASSDRTSGFKNIQYFGAGTRLSVL.

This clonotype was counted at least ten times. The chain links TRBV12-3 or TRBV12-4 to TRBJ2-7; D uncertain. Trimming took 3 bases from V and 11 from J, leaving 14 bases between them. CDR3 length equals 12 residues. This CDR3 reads CASSFLFLSKYF. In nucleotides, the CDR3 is TGTGCCAGCAGTTTTCTTTTTCTGTCGAAGTACTTC.